These 4 T cell receptor beta chains share one sample of origin, sequenced in a study of identical twins. From the 5' RACE reads, TCRdb called clonotypes with MiXCR, one entry per CDR3 protein. This sample carries about 530,000 distinct CDR3 sequences, 20% to 25% of them seen once, and the ten largest clones take around 0.5%. These records were also assigned to another study, of yellow fever vaccine responses in identical twins.

The material sequenced was CD4+ T cells sorted from blood. The receptors were sampled from a woman aged 18-29 years in good health.

The chain's CDR3 is CASSQEFSGSYNEQFF. For the CDR3, the DNA is TGCGCCAGCAGCCAAGAGTTTAGCGGGAGCTACAATGAGCAGTTCTTC. The J gene is TRBJ2-1, the V gene TRBV4-1, with 9 nucleotides matching TRBD2. V lost 0 bases to trimming and J lost 3 bases; unmatched junction nucleotides: 3. Germline V CDR1 and CDR2: MGHRA, YSYEKL. This CDR3 has 16 residues.

This clonotype was detected a few times. The rearrangement links TRBV6-5 to TRBJ2-1; D is undetermined. Deletions cut 5 bases from V and 10 bases from J, with 15 bases between. The germline gives CDR1 MNHEY, CDR2 SVGAGI. The CDR3 covers 13 residues. This CDR3 is CASSNYPRWEQFF. Written as DNA, the CDR3 is TGTGCCAGCAGTAACTACCCCCGGTGGGAGCAGTTCTTC.

The chain couples TRBV4-1 to TRBJ2-1; the match to TRBD2 covers 14 bases. This CDR3 has 19 amino acids. With 0 bases clipped from V and 5 bases from J, the junction kept 9 bases outside the gene matches. Germline values: CDR1 MGHRA, CDR2 YSYEKL. CDR3 bases: TGCGCCAGCAGCCAAGATTGGGGACTAGCGGGAGAAGTAGACAATGAGCAGTTCTTC. This gives the protein CASSQDWGLAGEVDNEQFF.

This clonotype has ten or more counts. The chain has TRBV7-9 and TRBJ1-1, with D hard to call. Germline-derived CDR1 and CDR2 are SEHNR and FQNEAQ (reference sequence). Deletions cut 5 bases from V and 8 bases from J, with 3 bases between. The CDR3 is made up of 9 amino acids. CDR3 in amino acids: CASSPEAFF. The CDR3 coding sequence is TGTGCCAGCAGCCCCGAAGCTTTCTTT.